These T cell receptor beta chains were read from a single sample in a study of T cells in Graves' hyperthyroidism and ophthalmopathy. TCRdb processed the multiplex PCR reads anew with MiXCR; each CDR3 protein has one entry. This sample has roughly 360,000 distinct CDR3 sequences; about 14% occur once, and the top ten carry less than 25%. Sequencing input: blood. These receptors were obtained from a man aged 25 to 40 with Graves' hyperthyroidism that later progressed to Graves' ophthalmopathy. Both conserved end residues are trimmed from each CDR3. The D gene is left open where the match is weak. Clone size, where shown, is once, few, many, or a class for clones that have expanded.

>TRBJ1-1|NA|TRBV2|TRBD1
ASSLTGGPGTEAF
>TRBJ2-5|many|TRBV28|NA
ASRRLERETQY
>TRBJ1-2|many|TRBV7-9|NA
ASSQRDGNYGYT
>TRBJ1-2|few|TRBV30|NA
AWSVRSGGGYT
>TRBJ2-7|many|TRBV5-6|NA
ASSTPGPGYARSYEQY
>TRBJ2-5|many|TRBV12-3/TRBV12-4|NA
ASRKGALAWGYSLQETQY
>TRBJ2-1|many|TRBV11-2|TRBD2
ASSPPGLAAHEQF
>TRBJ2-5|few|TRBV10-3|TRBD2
AISEIRVEYKRGLTQY
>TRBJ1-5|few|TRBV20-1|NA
SASLQGRSNQPQH
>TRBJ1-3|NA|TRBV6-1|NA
ASIKEGQAASGNTIY
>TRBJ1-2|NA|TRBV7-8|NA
ASSFGTHGYGYT
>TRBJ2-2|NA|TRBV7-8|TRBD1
ASRVGQAPNTGELF
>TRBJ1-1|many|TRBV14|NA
ASSERPYNTEAF
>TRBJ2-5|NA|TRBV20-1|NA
SPTRQETQY
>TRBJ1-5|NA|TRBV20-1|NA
SARGTSSNQPQH
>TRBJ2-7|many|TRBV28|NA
ASSFSRSYEQY
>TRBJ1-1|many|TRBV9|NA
ASSVEGGTEAF
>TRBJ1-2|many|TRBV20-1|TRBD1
SARTGGNGYT
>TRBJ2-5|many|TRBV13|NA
ASSLFKTQY
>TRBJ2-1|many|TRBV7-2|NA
ASSKTSMAYNEQF
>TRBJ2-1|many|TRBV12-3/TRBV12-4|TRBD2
ASSSALSRGVYNEQF
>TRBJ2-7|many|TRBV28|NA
ASERGGYEQY
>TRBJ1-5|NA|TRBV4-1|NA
ASSQGGRQPQH
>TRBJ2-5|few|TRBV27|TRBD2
ASSLYLAGGSETQY
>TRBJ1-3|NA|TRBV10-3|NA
AISEMSSGNTIY
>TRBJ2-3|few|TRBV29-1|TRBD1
SVESGTGSDTQY
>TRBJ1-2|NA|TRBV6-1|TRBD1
ASSPGQGLSYGYT
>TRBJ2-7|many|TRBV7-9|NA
ASSPPFVGVEQY
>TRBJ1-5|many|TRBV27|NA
ASSAWGASQPQH
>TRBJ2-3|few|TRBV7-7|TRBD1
ASSLGGTGRMGDTQY
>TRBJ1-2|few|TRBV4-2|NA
ASSQDIDRIGDGYT
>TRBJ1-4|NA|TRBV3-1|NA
ASSLATNGKLF
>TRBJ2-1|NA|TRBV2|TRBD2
ASSGTSGGARNEQF